Sequencing of this T cell receptor (beta chain) was carried out in a study of OX40 agonist ivuxolimab in advanced cancers. Study results and caveats: Undetermined was the antigen specificity of the expanded peripheral T cells.

Profiled with immunoSEQ multiplex PCR; TCRdb holds only in-frame clones, not every one. The sample comprises about 73,000 clones, around nine tenths of which are singletons, and around 2.8% rests with the top ten. This clone was picked up a small number of times. Its target is not known. The CDR3 length is 16 residues. The germline V gene encodes CDR1 SGHAT and CDR2 FQNNGV. With 4 bases removed from V and 4 bases from J, the gap between germline ends came to 16 bases. Sampling of blood occurred at baseline, cycle 4 day 1, and cycle 7 day 1. The rearrangement uses TRBV11-2 and TRBJ2-2, with TRBD1 as a possible D gene (6 bases). This receptor was identified in an adult with an advanced solid tumor such as melanoma, head and neck, liver or kidney cancer. The sample here was CD4+ or CD8+ T cells sorted from blood, taken in a trial of the OX40 agonist ivuxolimab. The CDR3 DNA is TGTGCCAGCAGCTCCCAGCTGGGGGCCGGCACCGGGGAGCTGTTTTTT. Translated: CASSSQLGAGTGELFF.